The sequence of this TCR beta chain was determined in a study of Ad26.COV2.S vaccination and SARS-CoV-2 variants. Study overall: COV1001, an Ad26.COV2.S trial, supplied this vaccine-arm donor. Into the muscle, Ad26.COV2.S was dosed once or twice, 56 days apart. Study outcomes and limitations: Marked by substantial breadth, spike-specific CD8+ and CD4+ T cell responses were reportedly seen after vaccination.

In the case of this clone: The antigen remains unidentified.

V shed 1 base and J shed 5 bases, with 8 bases lying between them. Germline lookup yields CDR1 LNHNV and CDR2 YYDKDF (reference sequence). The CDR3 is 13 amino acids. Some clones are missing from TCRdb's copy, which holds only in-frame ones; the method was immunoSEQ multiplex PCR. The table has 250,000 to 300,000 clones, more than 75% seen once. Treatment noted: 19 received Ad26.COV2.S at low or high dose, single or two shots; 5 received placebo; per-sample allocation not given. Specimen acquisition occurred on day 63 following the initial vaccine or placebo injection. The sequence was obtained from a person aged 18-60 years who received the Ad26.COV2.S COVID-19 vaccine or a placebo. Sequencing was performed on peripheral blood, taken in a trial of Ad26.COV2.S vaccine versus placebo. The V call is TRBV15, the J call TRBJ1-1; D gene unclear. The DNA of the CDR3 is TGTGCCACCAGCAGAGCCCCCCAAACTGAAGCTTTCTTT. The encoded protein is CATSRAPQTEAFF.